This is a list of T cell receptor beta chains from one sample in a study of cytomegalovirus exposure and HLA in healthy donors. Clones were sequenced by immunoSEQ multiplex PCR, and TCRdb holds only the in-frame ones, with some missing. The sample shows 150,000 to 200,000 clones, 75% to 80% of them seen only once. The material sequenced was PBMCs. These receptors came from a woman in her 50s in good health and CMV-seropositive. The CDR3 runs from the conserved cysteine through the conserved F or W. Fields, in order: V gene, D gene, J gene, clone size, CDR3 DNA, CDR3 protein. D genes are given only for firm matches. Where a row states a size, it is once, few, many or the class of an expanded clone; other rows omit it.

TRBV5-1	TRBD2	TRBJ2-5	-	TGCGCCAGCAGCGAGGGACTAGCGGGGGGCCAAGAGACCCAGTACTTC	CASSEGLAGGQETQYF
TRBV19	-	TRBJ2-3	-	TGTGCCAGTTCTAGGGGGGGTACTAGCACAGATACGCAGTATTTT	CASSRGGTSTDTQYF
TRBV28	-	TRBJ1-2	few	TGTGCCAGCTGGACGGGGTATGCAGATGGCTACACCTTC	CASWTGYADGYTF
TRBV19	-	TRBJ2-3	-	TGTGCCAGTAGTCTGGGACTTATAAGCACAGATACGCAGTATTTT	CASSLGLISTDTQYF
TRBV4-1	TRBD2	TRBJ2-5	-	TGCGCCAGCAGCCAAGAACCCCTGACTAGCGGGAGGGTGGGAGGCCGAGAAGAGACCCAGTACTTC	CASSQEPLTSGRVGGREETQYF
TRBV21-1	-	TRBJ2-7	once	TGTGCCAGCAGCAAAGGCGGAGCCCTGGTATCCTACGAGCAGTACTTC	CASSKGGALVSYEQYF
TRBV29-1	-	TRBJ2-3	few	TGCAGCGCAGGGGATATTGAAACGCAGTATTTT	CSAGDIETQYF
TRBV5-1	TRBD1	TRBJ2-1	-	TGCGCCAGCAGCTTGGTCCCGGGACAGGTGTACAATGAGCAGTTCTTC	CASSLVPGQVYNEQFF
TRBV11-3	-	TRBJ2-4	-	TGTGCCAGCAGCCCCGACAGGGCCAAAAACATTCAGTACTTC	CASSPDRAKNIQYF
TRBV10-1	TRBD1	TRBJ2-7	-	TGCGCCAGCAGTGTCCTTCCTTGGCAGGGGGCAAACGAGCAGTACTTC	CASSVLPWQGANEQYF
TRBV4-2	TRBD1	TRBJ2-6	-	TGTGCCAGCAGCCTTAGGACAGGGACAACTGGGGCCAACGTCCTGACTTTC	CASSLRTGTTGANVLTF
TRBV2	-	TRBJ2-6	-	TGTGCCAGCAGTGAACAGGGATCTGGGGCCAACGTCCTGACTTTC	CASSEQGSGANVLTF
TRBV9	-	TRBJ1-4	-	TGTGCCAGCAGCGTAGCTGGGGGCCTGAATGAAAAACTGTTTTTT	CASSVAGGLNEKLFF
TRBV7-9	-	TRBJ1-2	-	TGTGCCAGCAGCCGCGAACAGGATTACTACACCTTC	CASSREQDYYTF
TRBV6-1	-	TRBJ2-7	-	TGTGCCAGCAGAGCGCGGGACAGTCCCTACGAGCAGTACTTC	CASRARDSPYEQYF
TRBV5-4	TRBD2	TRBJ2-3	-	TGTGCCAGCAGCTTGGGACTAGCGGGGGGGGGTAACACAGATACGCAGTATTTT	CASSLGLAGGGNTDTQYF
TRBV19	TRBD1	TRBJ2-7	-	TGTGCCAGTGCCCCCGGGACAGGCGTCTACGAGCAGTACTTC	CASAPGTGVYEQYF
TRBV2	-	TRBJ2-1	few	TGTGCCAGCAGCGCACTAGTGGGTGCCTACAATGAGCAGTTCTTC	CASSALVGAYNEQFF
TRBV7-6	-	TRBJ2-3	few	TGTGCCAGCAGCTTAGAGCGTGGCAGTGGGCAGTATTTT	CASSLERGSGQYF
TRBV6-4	-	TRBJ2-1	-	TGTGCCAGCAGTGACGGTGGGGGCGGGTACAATGAGCAGTTCTTC	CASSDGGGGYNEQFF